This T cell receptor (beta chain) was profiled in a study of T cells in Graves' hyperthyroidism and ophthalmopathy. Orbital computed tomography, thyroid ultrasound, serum thyroxine and TRAb, and clinical symptoms together informed the diagnoses. Authors of the study amplified TCR beta CDR3 regions from RNA transcripts. First-round RT-PCR targeting the TCR CDR3 was performed with the HTBI primer set. Via MiXCR, TCRdb re-called the multiplex PCR reads, giving one row per CDR3 protein. The sample lists 480,000 or so distinct CDR3 sequences, over 45% occurring once. Input material: peripheral blood or thyroid tissue (not recorded which). This clonotype was obtained from an adult woman with Graves' disease, either hyperthyroidism or ophthalmopathy (not recorded which).

Here the CDR3 reads CSARRTASNQPQHF. CDR3 nucleotide sequence: TGCAGTGCTAGACGGACAGCGAGCAATCAGCCCCAGCATTTT. V is TRBV20-1 and J is TRBJ1-5; the D gene is possibly TRBD1 (6 bases). V was cut by 2 bases and J by 1 base, with 9 bases left in between. The V gene's germline CDR1 is DFQATT and CDR2 SNEGSKA (reference sequence). CDR3 length equals 14 residues.